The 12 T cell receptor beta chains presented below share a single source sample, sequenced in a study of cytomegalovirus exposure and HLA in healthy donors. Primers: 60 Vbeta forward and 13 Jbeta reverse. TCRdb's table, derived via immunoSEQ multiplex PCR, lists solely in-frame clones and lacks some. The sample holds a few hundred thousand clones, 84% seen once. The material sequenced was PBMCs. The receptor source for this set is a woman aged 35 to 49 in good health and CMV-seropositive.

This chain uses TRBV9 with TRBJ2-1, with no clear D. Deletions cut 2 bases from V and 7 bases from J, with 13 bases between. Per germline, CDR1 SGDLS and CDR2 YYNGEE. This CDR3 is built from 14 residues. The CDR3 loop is CASSVPGTPNEQFF. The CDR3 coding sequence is TGTGCCAGCAGCGTGCCGGGTACCCCAAATGAGCAGTTCTTC.

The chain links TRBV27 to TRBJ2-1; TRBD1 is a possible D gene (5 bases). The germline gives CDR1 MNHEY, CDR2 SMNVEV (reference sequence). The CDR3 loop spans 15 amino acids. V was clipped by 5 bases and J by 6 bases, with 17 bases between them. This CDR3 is CASSPHGKGPNEQFF. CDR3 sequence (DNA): TGTGCCAGCAGTCCCCATGGGAAGGGGCCCAATGAGCAGTTCTTC.

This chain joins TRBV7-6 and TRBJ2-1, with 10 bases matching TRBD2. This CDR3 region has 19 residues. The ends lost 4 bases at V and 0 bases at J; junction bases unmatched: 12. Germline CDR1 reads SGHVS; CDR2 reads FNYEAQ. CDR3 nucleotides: TGTGCCAGCAGCTCAGAGCCTAGCGGGAGCCGCGGCTCCTACAATGAGCAGTTCTTC. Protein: CASSSEPSGSRGSYNEQFF.

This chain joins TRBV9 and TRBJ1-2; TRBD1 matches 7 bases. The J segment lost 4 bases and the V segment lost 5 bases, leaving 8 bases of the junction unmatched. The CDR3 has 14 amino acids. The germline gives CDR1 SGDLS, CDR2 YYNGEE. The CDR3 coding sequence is TGTGCCAGCAGAACCGAGGGGACAGCCTATGGCTACACCTTC. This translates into CASRTEGTAYGYTF.

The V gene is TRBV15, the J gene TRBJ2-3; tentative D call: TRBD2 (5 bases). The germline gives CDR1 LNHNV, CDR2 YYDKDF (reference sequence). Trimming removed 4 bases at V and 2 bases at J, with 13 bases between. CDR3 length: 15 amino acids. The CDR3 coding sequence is TGTGCCACCAGCATCACTAGGGAAATCACAGATACGCAGTATTTT. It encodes CATSITREITDTQYF.

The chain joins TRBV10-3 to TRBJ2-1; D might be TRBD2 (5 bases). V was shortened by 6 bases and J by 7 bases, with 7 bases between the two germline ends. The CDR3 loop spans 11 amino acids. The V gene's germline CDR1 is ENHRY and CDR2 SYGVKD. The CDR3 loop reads CAISRGNEQFF. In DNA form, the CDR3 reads TGTGCCATCAGCCGGGGAAATGAGCAGTTCTTC.

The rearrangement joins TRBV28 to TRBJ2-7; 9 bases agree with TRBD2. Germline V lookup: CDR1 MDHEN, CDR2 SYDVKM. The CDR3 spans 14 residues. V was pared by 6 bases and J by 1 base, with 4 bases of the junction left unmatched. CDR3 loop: CASSGTSTSYEQYF. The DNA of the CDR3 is TGTGCCAGCAGCGGGACTAGCACATCCTACGAGCAGTACTTC.

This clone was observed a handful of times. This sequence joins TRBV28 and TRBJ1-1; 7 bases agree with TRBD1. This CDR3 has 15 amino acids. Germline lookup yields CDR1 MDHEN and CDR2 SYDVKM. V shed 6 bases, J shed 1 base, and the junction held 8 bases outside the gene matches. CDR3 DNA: TGTGCCAGCAGCCTCACCCGACAGGGGAACACTGAAGCTTTCTTT. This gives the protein CASSLTRQGNTEAFF.

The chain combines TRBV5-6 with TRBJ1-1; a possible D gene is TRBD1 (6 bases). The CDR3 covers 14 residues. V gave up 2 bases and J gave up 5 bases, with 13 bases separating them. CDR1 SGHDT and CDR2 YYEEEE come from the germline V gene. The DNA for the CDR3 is TGTGCCAGCAGCTTAGGGGGTTTCGAGACTGAAGCTTTCTTT. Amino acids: CASSLGGFETEAFF.

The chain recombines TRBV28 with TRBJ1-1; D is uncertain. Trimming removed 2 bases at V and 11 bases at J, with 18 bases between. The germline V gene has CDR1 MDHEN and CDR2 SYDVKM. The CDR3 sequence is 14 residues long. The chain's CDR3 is CASSLRYSGGGAFF. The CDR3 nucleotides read TGTGCCAGCAGTTTAAGGTACAGCGGAGGTGGTGCTTTCTTT.

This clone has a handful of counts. The CDR3 sequence: CASTTGLSGNTIYF. The CDR3 nucleotides read TGTGCCAGTACGACAGGGCTCTCTGGAAACACCATATATTTT. The chain couples TRBV19 to TRBJ1-3, with 7 bases lining up with TRBD1. CDR1 LNHDA and CDR2 SQIVND come from the germline V gene (reference sequence). J was trimmed by 0 bases and V by 7 bases; bases with no gene match: 3. The CDR3 is 14 amino acids.

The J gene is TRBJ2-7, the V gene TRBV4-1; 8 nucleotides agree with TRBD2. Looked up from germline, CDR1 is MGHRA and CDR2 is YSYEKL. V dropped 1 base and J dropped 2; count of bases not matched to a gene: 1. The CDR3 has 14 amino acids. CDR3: CASSQAAGAYEQYF. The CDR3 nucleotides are TGCGCCAGCAGCCAAGCAGCGGGAGCCTACGAGCAGTACTTC.